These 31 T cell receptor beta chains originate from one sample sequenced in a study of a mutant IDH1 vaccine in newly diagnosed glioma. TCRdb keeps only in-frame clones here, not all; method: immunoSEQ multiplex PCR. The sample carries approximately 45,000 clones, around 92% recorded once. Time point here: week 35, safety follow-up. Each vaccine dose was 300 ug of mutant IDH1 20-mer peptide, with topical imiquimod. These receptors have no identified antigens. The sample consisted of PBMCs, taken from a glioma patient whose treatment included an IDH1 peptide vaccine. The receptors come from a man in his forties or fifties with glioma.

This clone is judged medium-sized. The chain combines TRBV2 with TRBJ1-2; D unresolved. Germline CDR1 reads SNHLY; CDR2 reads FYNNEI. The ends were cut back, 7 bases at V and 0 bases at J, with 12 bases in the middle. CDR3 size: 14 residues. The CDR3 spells CASTGLGSNYGYTF. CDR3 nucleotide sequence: TGTGCCAGCACCGGGCTCGGATCTAACTATGGCTACACCTTC.

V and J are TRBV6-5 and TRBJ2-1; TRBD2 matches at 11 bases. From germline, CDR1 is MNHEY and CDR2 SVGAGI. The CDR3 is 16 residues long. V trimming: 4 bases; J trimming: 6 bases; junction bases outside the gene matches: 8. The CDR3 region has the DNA TGTGCCAGCAGTTTTACTAGCGGGAGATACGTCAATGAGCAGTTCTTC. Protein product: CASSFTSGRYVNEQFF.

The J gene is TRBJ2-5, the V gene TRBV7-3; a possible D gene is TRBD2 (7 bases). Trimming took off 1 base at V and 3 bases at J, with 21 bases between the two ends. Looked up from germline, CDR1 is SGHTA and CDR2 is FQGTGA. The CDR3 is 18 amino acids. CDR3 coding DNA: TGTGCCAGCAGCTTAAACGGGGGGCCCGGGGTTACTAAAGAGACCCAGTACTTC. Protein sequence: CASSLNGGPGVTKETQYF.

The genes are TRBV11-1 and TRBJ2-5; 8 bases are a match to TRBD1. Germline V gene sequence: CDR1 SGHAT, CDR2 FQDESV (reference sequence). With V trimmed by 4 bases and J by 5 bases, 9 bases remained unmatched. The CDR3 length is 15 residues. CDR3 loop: CASSWRGTGSETQYF. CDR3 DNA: TGTGCCAGCAGCTGGAGGGGGACAGGTTCGGAGACCCAGTACTTC.

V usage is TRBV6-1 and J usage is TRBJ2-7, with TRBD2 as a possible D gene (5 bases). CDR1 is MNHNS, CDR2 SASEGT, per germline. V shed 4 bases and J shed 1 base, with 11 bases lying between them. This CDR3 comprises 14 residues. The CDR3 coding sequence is TGTGCCAGCAGTGTTGGACTGGGGTCCTACGAGCAGTACTTC. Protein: CASSVGLGSYEQYF.

In DNA, the CDR3 is TGTGCCAGCAGTTCTCCCGGGACAGGGGACTACGAGCAGTACTTC. Translated: CASSSPGTGDYEQYF. The chain couples TRBV27 to TRBJ2-7; 10 bases line up with TRBD1. The V and J ends lost 4 bases and 3 bases, in that order; junction bases with no gene match: 6. This CDR3 is 15 amino acids long. CDR1 is MNHEY, CDR2 SMNVEV, per germline (reference sequence).

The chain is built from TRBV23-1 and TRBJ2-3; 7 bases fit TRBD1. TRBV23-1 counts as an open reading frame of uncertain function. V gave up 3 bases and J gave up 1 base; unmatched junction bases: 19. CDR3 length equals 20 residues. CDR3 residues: CASSHPRTGEGERGTDTQYF. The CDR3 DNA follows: TGCGCCAGCAGTCATCCGAGGACAGGAGAGGGGGAGAGGGGCACAGATACGCAGTATTTT.

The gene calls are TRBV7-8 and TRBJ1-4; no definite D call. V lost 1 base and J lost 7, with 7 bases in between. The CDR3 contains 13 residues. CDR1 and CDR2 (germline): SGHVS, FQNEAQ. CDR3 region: CASSLGLGEKLFF. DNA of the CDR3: TGTGCCAGCAGCTTAGGTCTCGGTGAAAAACTGTTTTTT.

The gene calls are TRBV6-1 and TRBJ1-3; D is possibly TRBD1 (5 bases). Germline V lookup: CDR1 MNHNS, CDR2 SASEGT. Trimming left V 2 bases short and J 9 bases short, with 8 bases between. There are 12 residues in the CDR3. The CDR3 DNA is TGTGCCAGCAGTGAATGGGGGTCCACCATATATTTT. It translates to CASSEWGSTIYF.

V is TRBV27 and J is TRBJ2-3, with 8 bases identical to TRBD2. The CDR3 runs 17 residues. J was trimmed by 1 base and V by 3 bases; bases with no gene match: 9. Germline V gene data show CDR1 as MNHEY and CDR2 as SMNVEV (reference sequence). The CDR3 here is CASSFSTSVEGTDTQYF. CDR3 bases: TGTGCCAGCAGTTTCTCGACTAGCGTAGAGGGCACAGATACGCAGTATTTT.

The CDR3 sequence is CASRRGAKLFF. CDR3 DNA sequence: TGTGCCAGCAGGAGGGGGGCAAAACTGTTTTTT. This chain joins TRBV27 and TRBJ1-4; D perhaps matches TRBD1 (6 bases). The ends were cut back, 6 bases at V and 10 bases at J, with 9 bases in the middle. The CDR3 is made up of 11 amino acids. The germline V gene has CDR1 MNHEY and CDR2 SMNVEV (reference sequence).

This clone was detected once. The CDR3 region has the DNA TGCGCCAGCAGCCAAGACTACAGGGGTGGCTCTGGAAACACCATATATTTT. Its translation is CASSQDYRGGSGNTIYF. This rearrangement joins TRBV4-1 to TRBJ1-3; 7 bases are shared with TRBD1. The CDR3 consists of 17 residues. With V trimmed by 0 bases and J by 0 bases, 5 bases remained unmatched. The germline V gene has CDR1 MGHRA and CDR2 YSYEKL.

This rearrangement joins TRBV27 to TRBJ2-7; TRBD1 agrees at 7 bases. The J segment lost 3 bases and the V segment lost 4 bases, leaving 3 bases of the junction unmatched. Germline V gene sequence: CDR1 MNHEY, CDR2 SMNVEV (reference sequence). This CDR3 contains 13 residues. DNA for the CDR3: TGTGCCAGCAGTTCCGGGGACAGCTACGAGCAGTACTTC. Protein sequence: CASSSGDSYEQYF.

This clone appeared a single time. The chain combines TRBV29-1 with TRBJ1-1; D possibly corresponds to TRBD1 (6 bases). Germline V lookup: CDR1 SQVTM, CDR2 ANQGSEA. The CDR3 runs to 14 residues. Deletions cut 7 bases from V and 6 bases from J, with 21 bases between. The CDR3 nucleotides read TGCAGCGCCAACCTCCGTGGGGGGCGATCTGAAGCTTTCTTT. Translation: CSANLRGGRSEAFF.

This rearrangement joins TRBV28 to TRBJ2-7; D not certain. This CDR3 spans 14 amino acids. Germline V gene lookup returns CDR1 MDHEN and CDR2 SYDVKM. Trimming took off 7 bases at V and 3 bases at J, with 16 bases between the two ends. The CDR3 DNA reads TGTGCCAGCATGACTCGGATCCGAATCTACGAGCAGTACTTC. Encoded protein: CASMTRIRIYEQYF. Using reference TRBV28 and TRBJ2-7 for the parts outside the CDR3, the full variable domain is DVKVTQSSRYLVKRTGEKVFLECVQDMDHENMFWYRQDPGLGLRLIYFSYDVKMKEKGDIPEGYSVSREKKERFSLILESASTNQTSMYLCASMTRIRIYEQYFGPGTRLTVT.

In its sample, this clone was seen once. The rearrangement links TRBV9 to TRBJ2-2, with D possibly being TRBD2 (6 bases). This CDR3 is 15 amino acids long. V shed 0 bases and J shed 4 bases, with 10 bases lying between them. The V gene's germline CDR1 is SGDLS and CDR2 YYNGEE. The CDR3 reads CASSVGGSGTGELFF. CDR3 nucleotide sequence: TGTGCCAGCAGCGTAGGAGGTAGCGGCACCGGGGAGCTGTTTTTT.

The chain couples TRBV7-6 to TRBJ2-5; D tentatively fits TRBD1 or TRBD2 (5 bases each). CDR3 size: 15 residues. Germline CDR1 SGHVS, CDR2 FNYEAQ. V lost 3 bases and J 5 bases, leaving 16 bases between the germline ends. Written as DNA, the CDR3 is TGTGCCAGCAGCTTTTACGCCCTGGGGACGGAGACCCAGTACTTC. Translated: CASSFYALGTETQYF.

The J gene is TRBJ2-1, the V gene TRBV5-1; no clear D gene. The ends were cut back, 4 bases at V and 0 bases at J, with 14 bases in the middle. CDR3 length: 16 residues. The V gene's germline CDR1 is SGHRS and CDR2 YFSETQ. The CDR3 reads CASSPIPSRSYNEQFF. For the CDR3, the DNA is TGCGCCAGCAGCCCAATTCCTTCCCGCTCCTACAATGAGCAGTTCTTC.

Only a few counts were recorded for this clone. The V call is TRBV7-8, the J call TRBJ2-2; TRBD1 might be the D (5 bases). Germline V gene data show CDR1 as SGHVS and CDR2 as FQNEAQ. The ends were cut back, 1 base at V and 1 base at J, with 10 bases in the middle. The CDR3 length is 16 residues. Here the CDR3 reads CASSLGRRENTGELFF. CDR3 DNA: TGTGCCAGCAGCTTAGGGCGCAGGGAGAACACCGGGGAGCTGTTTTTT.

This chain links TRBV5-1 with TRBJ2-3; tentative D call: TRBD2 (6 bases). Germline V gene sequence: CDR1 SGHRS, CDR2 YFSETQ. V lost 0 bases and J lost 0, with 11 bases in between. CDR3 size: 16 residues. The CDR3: CASSLGTSTSTDTQYF. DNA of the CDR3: TGCGCCAGCAGCTTGGGAACTAGCACTAGCACAGATACGCAGTATTTT. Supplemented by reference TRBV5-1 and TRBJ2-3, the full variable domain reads KAGVTQTPRYLIKTRGQQVTLSCSPISGHRSVSWYQQTPGQGLQFLFEYFSETQRNKGNFPGRFSGRQFSNSRSEMNVSTLELGDSALYLCASSLGTSTSTDTQYFGPGTRLTVL.

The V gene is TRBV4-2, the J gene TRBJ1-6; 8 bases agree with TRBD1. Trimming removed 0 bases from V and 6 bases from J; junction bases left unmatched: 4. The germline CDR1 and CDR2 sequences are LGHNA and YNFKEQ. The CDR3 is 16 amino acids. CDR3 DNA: TGTGCCAGCAGCCAAGAATTCGGACAGGGTAATTCACCCCTCCACTTT. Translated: CASSQEFGQGNSPLHF.

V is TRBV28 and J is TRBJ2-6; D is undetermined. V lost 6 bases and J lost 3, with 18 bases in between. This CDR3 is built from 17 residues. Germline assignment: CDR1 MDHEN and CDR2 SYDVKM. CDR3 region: CASRPGGRFRGANVLTF. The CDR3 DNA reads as TGTGCCAGCAGACCGGGCGGCAGGTTTCGTGGGGCCAACGTCCTGACTTTC.

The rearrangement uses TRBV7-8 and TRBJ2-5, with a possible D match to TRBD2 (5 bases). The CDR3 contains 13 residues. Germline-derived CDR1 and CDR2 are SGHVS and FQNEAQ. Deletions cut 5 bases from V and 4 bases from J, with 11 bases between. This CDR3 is CASSETRAETQYF. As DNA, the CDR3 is TGTGCCAGCAGCGAAACTAGGGCAGAGACCCAGTACTTC.

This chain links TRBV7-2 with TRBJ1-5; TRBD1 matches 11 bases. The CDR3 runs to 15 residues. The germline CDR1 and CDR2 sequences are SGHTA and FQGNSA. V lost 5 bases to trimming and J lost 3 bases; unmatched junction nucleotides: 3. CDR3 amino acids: CASSPDRGLNQPQHF. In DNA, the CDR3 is TGTGCCAGCAGCCCGGACAGGGGGCTCAATCAGCCCCAGCATTTT.

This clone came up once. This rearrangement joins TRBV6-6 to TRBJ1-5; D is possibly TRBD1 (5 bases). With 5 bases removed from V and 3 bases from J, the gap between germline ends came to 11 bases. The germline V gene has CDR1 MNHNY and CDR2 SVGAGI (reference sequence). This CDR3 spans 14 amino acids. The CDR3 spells CASSQGGTNQPQHF. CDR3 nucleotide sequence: TGTGCCAGCAGTCAGGGCGGAACCAATCAGCCCCAGCATTTT.

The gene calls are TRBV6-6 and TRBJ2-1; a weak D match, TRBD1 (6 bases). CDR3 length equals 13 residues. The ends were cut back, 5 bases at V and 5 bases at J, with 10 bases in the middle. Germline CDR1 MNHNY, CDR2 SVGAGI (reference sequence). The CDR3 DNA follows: TGTGCCAGCAGTAATCACAGGGACAATGAGCAGTTCTTC. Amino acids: CASSNHRDNEQFF.

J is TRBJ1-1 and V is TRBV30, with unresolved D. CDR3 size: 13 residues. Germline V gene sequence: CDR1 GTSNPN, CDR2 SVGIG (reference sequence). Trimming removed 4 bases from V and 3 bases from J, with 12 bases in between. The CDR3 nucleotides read TGTGCCTGGACGAGTGGGGTGCACACTGAAGCTTTCTTT. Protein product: CAWTSGVHTEAFF. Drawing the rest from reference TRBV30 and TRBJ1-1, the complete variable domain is SQTIHQWPATLVQPVGSPLSLECTVEGTSNPNLYWYRQAAGRGLQLLFYSVGIGQISSEVPQNLSASRPQDRQFILSSKKLLLSDSGFYLCAWTSGVHTEAFFGQGTRLTVV.

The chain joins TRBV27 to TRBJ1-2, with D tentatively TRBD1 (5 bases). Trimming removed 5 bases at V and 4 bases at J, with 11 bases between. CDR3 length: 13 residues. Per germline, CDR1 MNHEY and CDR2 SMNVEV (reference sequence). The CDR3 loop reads CASSEGDSYGYTF. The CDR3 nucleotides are TGTGCCAGCAGTGAGGGCGACAGCTATGGCTACACCTTC.

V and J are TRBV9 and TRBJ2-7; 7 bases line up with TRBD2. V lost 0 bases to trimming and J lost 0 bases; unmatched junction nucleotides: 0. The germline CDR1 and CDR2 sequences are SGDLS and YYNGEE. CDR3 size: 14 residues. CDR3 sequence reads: CASSVVAGSYEQYF. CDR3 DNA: TGTGCCAGCAGCGTAGTAGCGGGCTCCTACGAGCAGTACTTC.

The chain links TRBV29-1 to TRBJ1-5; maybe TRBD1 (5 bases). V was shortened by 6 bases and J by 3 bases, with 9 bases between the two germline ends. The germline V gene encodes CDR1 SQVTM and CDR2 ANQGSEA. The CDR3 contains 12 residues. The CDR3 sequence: CSVGHINQPQHF. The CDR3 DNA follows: TGCAGCGTAGGACACATCAATCAGCCCCAGCATTTT.

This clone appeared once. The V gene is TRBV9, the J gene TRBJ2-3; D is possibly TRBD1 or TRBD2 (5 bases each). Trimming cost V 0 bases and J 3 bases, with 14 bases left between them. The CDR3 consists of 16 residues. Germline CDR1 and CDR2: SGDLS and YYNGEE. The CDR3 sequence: CASSVAQSGGTDTQYF. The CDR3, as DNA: TGTGCCAGCAGCGTAGCCCAGAGTGGGGGAACAGATACGCAGTATTTT.